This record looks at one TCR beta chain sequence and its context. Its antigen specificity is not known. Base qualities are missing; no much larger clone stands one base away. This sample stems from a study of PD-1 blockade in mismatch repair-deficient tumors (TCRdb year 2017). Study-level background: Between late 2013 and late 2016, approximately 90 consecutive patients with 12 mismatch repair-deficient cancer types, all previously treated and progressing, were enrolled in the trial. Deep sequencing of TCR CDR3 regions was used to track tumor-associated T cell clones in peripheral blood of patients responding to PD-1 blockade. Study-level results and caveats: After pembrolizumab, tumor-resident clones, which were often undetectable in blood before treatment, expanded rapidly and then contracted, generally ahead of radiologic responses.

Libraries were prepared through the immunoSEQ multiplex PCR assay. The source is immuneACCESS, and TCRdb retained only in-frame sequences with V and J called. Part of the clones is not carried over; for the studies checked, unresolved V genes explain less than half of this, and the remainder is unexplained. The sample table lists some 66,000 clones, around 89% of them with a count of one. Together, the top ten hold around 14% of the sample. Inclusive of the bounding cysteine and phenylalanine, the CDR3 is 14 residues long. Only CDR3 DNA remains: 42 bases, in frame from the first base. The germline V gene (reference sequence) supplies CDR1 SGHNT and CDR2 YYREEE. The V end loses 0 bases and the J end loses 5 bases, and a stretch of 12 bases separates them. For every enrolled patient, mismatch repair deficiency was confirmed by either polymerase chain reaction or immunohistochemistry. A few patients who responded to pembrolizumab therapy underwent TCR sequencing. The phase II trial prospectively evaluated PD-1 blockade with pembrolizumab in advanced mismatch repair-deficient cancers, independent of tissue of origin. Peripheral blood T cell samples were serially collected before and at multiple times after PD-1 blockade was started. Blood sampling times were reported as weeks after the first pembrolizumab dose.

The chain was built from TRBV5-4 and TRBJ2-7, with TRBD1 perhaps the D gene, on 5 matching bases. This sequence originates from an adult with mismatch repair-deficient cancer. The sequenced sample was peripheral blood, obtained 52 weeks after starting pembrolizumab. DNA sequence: TGTGCCAGCAGCTTGGTCGGCAGGGCCCACGAGCAGTACTTC. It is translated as CASSLVGRAHEQYF.